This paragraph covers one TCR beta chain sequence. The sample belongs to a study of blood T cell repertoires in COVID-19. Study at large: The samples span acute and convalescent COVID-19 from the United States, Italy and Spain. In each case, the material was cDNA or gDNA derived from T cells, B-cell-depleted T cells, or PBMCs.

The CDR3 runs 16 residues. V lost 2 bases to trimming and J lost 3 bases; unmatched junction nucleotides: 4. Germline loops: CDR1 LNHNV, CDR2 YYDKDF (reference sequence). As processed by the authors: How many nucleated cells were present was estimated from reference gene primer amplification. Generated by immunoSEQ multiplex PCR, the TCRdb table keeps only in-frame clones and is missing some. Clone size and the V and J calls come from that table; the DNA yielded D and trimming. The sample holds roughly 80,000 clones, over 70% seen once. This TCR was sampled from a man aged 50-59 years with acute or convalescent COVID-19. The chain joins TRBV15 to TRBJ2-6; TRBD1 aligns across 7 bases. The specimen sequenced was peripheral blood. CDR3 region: CATSRTGAFGANVLTF. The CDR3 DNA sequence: TGTGCCACCAGCAGAACAGGGGCTTTTGGGGCCAACGTCCTGACTTTC.